These 17 T cell receptor beta chains were all obtained from the same sample, sequenced in a study of blood T cell repertoires in COVID-19. Sequencing used immunoSEQ multiplex PCR; TCRdb keeps in-frame clones, though not all of them. This table has 65,000 to 90,000 clones, about 86% appearing once. The sequenced sample consisted of peripheral blood. These receptors came from a woman older than 75 in a cohort sampled during active or convalescent COVID-19.

V and J are TRBV3-1 (or the pseudogene TRBV3-2) and TRBJ1-1; maybe TRBD1 (5 bases). The germline CDR1 and CDR2 sequences are LGHDT and YNNKEL (reference sequence). Trimming shortened V by 4 bases and J by 1 base, and 7 bases separated the two germline ends. The CDR3 is 13 residues long. CDR3 nucleotide sequence: TGTGCCAGCAGCCCACAGGCGAACACTGAAGCTTTCTTT. Protein sequence: CASSPQANTEAFF.

This chain uses TRBV28 with TRBJ2-1; D possibly corresponds to TRBD2 (6 bases). The CDR3 length is 15 residues. Trimming took 6 bases from V and 2 from J, leaving 14 bases between them. The germline V gene has CDR1 MDHEN and CDR2 SYDVKM. CDR3 in DNA: TGTGCCAGCAGCTACTCGGGAGAGACCTACAATGAGCAGTTCTTC. This encodes CASSYSGETYNEQFF. Combining the CDR3 with reference TRBV28 and TRBJ2-1 gives the whole variable domain DVKVTQSSRYLVKRTGEKVFLECVQDMDHENMFWYRQDPGLGLRLIYFSYDVKMKEKGDIPEGYSVSREKKERFSLILESASTNQTSMYLCASSYSGETYNEQFFGPGTRLTVL.

V is TRBV5-5 and J is TRBJ1-2; 9 nucleotides align to TRBD1. The CDR3 sequence is 17 residues long. Germline V gene lookup returns CDR1 SGHKS and CDR2 YYEKEE (reference sequence). V shed 1 base and J 0 bases; nucleotides not matched to a gene: 7. CDR3 amino acids: CASSLTGGKGPNYGYTF. In nucleotides, the CDR3 is TGTGCCAGCAGCTTGACAGGGGGCAAGGGACCTAACTATGGCTACACCTTC.

The CDR3 DNA is TGCGCCAGCAGTGAGTCTTTCAGGCCGGTTAACAATCAGCCCCAGCATTTT. Amino acids: CASSESFRPVNNQPQHF. The chain joins TRBV10-2 to TRBJ1-5; D gene uncertain. This CDR3 has 17 residues. Trimming cost V 0 bases and J 3 bases, with 15 bases left between them. The germline CDR1 and CDR2 sequences are WSHSY and SAAADI.

The chain links TRBV7-3 to TRBJ2-1; TRBD2 matches at 7 bases. The CDR3 runs 16 residues. The junction had 10 bases not matched to a gene; V was cut back by 3 bases and J by 5 bases. Germline values: CDR1 SGHTA, CDR2 FQGTGA. CDR3 loop: CASSFRAGAGNNEQFF. The CDR3, as DNA: TGTGCCAGCAGCTTCAGGGCGGGAGCAGGGAACAATGAGCAGTTCTTC.

The chain uses TRBV20-1 and TRBJ2-5; possibly TRBD2 for D (6 bases). Germline V gene data show CDR1 as DFQATT and CDR2 as SNEGSKA (reference sequence). The ends were cut back, 3 bases at V and 5 bases at J, with 10 bases in the middle. The CDR3 has 12 residues. CDR3 coding DNA: TGCAGTGCTAGTCGACTAGGGGAGACCCAGTACTTC. Translated, it gives CSASRLGETQYF.

J is TRBJ1-1 and V is TRBV6-6, with D hard to call. The V end was cut by 6 bases, the J end by 5 bases, with 7 bases between. The germline CDR1 and CDR2 sequences are MNHNY and SVGAGI (reference sequence). There are 11 residues in the CDR3. CDR3 nucleotide sequence: TGTGCCAGCAGCCACGGGACTGAAGCTTTCTTT. Its protein product is CASSHGTEAFF.

This clone appeared a few times. This chain connects TRBV2 to TRBJ1-4; D is uncertain. CDR1 is SNHLY and CDR2 is FYNNEI in the germline V gene. V lost 3 bases, J lost 7 bases, and 12 bases lay in between. The CDR3 covers 14 residues. In DNA, the CDR3 is TGTGCCAGCAGTGATGAACAGAAACCTGAAAAACTGTTTTTT. Translation: CASSDEQKPEKLFF.

The rearrangement joins TRBV11-3 to TRBJ1-1; 8 bases align to TRBD1. With V trimmed by 5 bases and J by 1 base, 6 bases remained unmatched. Germline CDR1 is SGHNT and CDR2 is YENEEA. The CDR3 contains 15 residues. Here the CDR3 DNA reads TGTGCCAGCAGCCCCAGGACAGGGTCGAACACTGAAGCTTTCTTT. Encoded protein: CASSPRTGSNTEAFF.

The rearrangement uses TRBV5-5 and TRBJ1-1; D is possibly TRBD1 (6 bases). V gave up 4 bases and J gave up 6 bases, with 19 bases separating them. There are 15 residues in the CDR3. Germline V lookup: CDR1 SGHKS, CDR2 YYEKEE (reference sequence). The CDR3 is CASSRQQGTFPEAFF. The CDR3 DNA reads TGTGCCAGCAGCCGCCAACAGGGTACGTTCCCTGAAGCTTTCTTT.

DNA of the CDR3: TGTGCCAGCAGCTTAGGAGGGGGGGCAACCGGGGAGCTGTTTTTT. Encoded protein: CASSLGGGATGELFF. This chain connects TRBV11-2 to TRBJ2-2, with TRBD2 as a possible D gene (7 bases). V was cut by 1 base and J by 5 bases, with 11 bases left in between. The length of the CDR3 is 15 residues. CDR1 and CDR2 (germline): SGHAT, FQNNGV.

For the CDR3, the DNA is TGTGCCAGCAGCGCGGACAGGTACTATGGCTACACCTTC. The encoded protein is CASSADRYYGYTF. The chain is built from TRBV9 and TRBJ1-2; TRBD1 matches 7 bases. Germline V lookup: CDR1 SGDLS, CDR2 YYNGEE. With V trimmed by 3 bases and J by 3 bases, 2 bases remained unmatched. CDR3 length: 13 residues.

The rearrangement joins TRBV9 to TRBJ2-1, with 8 bases aligning to TRBD2. Germline V gene sequence: CDR1 SGDLS, CDR2 YYNGEE. The CDR3 length is 15 residues. Trimming cost V 3 bases and J 9 bases; bases outside gene matches: 11. CDR3 sequence (DNA): TGTGCCAGCAGCGAGGGGCTAGCGGGTCGGGGTGAGCAGTTCTTC. This encodes CASSEGLAGRGEQFF.

This clone was detected only once. The chain carries TRBV5-1 and TRBJ1-1; D remains unclear. CDR1 is SGHRS and CDR2 is YFSETQ in the germline V gene. This CDR3 comprises 16 residues. V gave up 0 bases and J gave up 0 bases, with 12 bases separating them. The CDR3 coding sequence is TGCGCCAGCAGCTTGGGGTGGACTGGGTTGAACACTGAAGCTTTCTTT. It specifies CASSLGWTGLNTEAFF.

This clone was seen only a few times. The rearrangement joins TRBV5-1 to TRBJ1-3, with TRBD1 matching over 8 bases. V dropped 4 bases and J dropped 3; count of bases not matched to a gene: 6. Looked up from germline, CDR1 is SGHRS and CDR2 is YFSETQ. This CDR3 is built from 15 residues. CDR3 nucleotide sequence: TGCGCCAGCAGCCGACAGGGGCCTAATGGAAACACCATATATTTT. Encoded protein: CASSRQGPNGNTIYF.

In its sample, this clone was seen a few times. The genes are TRBV28 and TRBJ1-5, with 9 bases aligning to TRBD1. The CDR3 covers 14 residues. J gave up 5 bases and V 6 bases, and 5 bases lay outside the gene matches. Germline assignment: CDR1 MDHEN and CDR2 SYDVKM. CDR3 protein: CASRLQGAHQPQHF. CDR3 sequence (DNA): TGTGCCAGCAGGCTACAGGGGGCCCATCAGCCCCAGCATTTT.

The chain employs TRBV24-1 and TRBJ2-7; D might be TRBD1 (6 bases). The CDR3 contains 16 residues. Germline CDR1 and CDR2: KGHDR and SFDVKD. V lost 1 base and J lost 0, with 12 bases in between. The CDR3 DNA reads as TGTGCCACCAGTGATTTATCAGGGGCCCTCTCCTACGAGCAGTACTTC. Its protein is CATSDLSGALSYEQYF.